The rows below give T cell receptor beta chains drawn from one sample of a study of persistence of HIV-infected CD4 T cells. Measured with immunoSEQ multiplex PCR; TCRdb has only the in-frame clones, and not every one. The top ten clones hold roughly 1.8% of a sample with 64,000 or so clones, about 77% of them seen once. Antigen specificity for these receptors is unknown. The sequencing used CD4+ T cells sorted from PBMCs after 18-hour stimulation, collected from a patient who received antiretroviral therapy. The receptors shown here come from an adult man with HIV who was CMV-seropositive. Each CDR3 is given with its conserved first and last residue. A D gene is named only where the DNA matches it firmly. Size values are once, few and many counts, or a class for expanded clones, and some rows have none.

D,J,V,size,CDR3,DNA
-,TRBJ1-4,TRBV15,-,CATSTRLATNEKLFF,TGTGCCACCAGCACCCGTCTTGCAACTAATGAAAAACTGTTTTTT
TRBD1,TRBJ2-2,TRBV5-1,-,CASSPGRGQGDTGELFF,TGCGCCAGCAGCCCTGGGCGCGGACAGGGGGACACCGGGGAGCTGTTTTTT
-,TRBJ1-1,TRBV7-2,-,CASSLGYTNTEAFF,TGTGCCAGCAGCTTAGGGTACACGAACACTGAAGCTTTCTTT
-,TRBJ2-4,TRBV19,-,CASSNWGNIQYF,TGTGCCAGTAGTAACTGGGGAAACATTCAGTACTTC
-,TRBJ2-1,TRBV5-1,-,CASSRRRDSVSSYNEQFF,TGCGCCAGCAGCCGTAGGAGGGACTCGGTTAGCTCCTACAATGAGCAGTTCTTC
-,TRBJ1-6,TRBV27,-,CASKRPAGGRDNSPLHF,TGTGCCAGCAAACGCCCGGCGGGGGGGAGAGATAATTCACCCCTCCACTTT
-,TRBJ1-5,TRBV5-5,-,CASSLAGAPGRPQHF,TGTGCCAGCAGCTTGGCCGGGGCCCCCGGGAGGCCCCAGCATTTT
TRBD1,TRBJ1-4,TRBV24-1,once,CATSESRGATNEKLFF,TGTGCCACCAGTGAGTCCAGGGGGGCAACTAATGAAAAACTGTTTTTT
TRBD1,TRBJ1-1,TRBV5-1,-,CASSLTGQGMNTEAFF,TGCGCCAGCAGCTTGACGGGACAGGGGATGAACACTGAAGCTTTCTTT
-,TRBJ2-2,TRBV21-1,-,CASSPRGQGLGTGELFF,TGTGCCAGCAGCCCCCGCGGACAGGGGTTGGGGACCGGGGAGCTGTTTTTT
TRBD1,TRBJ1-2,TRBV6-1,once,CASSDRDRGAGGYTF,TGTGCCAGCAGTGACCGGGACAGGGGAGCGGGAGGCTACACCTTC
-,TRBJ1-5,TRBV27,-,CASSLSQSNQPQHF,TGTGCCAGCAGTTTAAGCCAGAGCAATCAGCCCCAGCATTTT
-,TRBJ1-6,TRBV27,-,CASSEGKLNSPLHF,TGTGCCAGCAGCGAAGGGAAACTCAATTCACCCCTCCACTTT
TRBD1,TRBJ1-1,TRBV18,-,CASSQDRGHTEAFF,TGTGCCAGCTCACAGGACAGGGGACACACTGAAGCTTTCTTT
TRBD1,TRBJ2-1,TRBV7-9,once,CASSLETGLYNEQFF,TGTGCCAGCAGCTTAGAGACAGGGCTATACAATGAGCAGTTCTTC
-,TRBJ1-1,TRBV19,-,CASSLGRWEPPGEAFF,TGTGCCAGTAGTCTTGGGCGTTGGGAACCCCCTGGTGAAGCTTTCTTT
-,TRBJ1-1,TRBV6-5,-,CAPFGRGAGDTEAFF,TGTGCCCCCTTTGGGCGGGGGGCGGGGGACACTGAAGCTTTCTTT
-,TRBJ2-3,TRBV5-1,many,CASSLEGTWGTDTQYF,TGCGCCAGCAGCTTGGAAGGGACGTGGGGGACAGATACGCAGTATTTT
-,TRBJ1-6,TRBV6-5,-,CASISGTINSPLHF,TGTGCCAGCATTTCCGGGACCATCAATTCACCCCTCCACTTT
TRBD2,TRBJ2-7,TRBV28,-,CASSFRGGSWEQYF,TGTGCCAGCAGTTTTCGGGGGGGCTCTTGGGAGCAGTACTTC
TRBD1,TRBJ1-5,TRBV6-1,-,CASSEASQGGNQPQHF,TGTGCCAGCAGTGAAGCGTCACAGGGGGGAAATCAGCCCCAGCATTTT
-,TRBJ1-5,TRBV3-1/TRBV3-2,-,CASSPADNQPQHF,TGTGCCAGCAGCCCGGCAGACAATCAGCCCCAGCATTTT
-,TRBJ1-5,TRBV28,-,CASSFRGAGRQPQHF,TGTGCCAGCAGTTTTCGGGGGGCTGGACGGCAGCCCCAGCATTTT
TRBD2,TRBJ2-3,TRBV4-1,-,CASSPFGTSGGSTDTQYF,TGCGCCAGCAGCCCCTTCGGGACTAGCGGGGGGAGCACAGATACGCAGTATTTT
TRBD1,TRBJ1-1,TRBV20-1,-,CSERGQVEAFF,TGCAGTGAAAGAGGACAGGTTGAAGCTTTCTTT
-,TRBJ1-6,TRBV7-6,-,CASSPTGGNNSPLHF,TGTGCCAGCAGCCCTACTGGGGGGAATAATTCACCCCTCCACTTT
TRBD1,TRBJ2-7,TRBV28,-,CASNRDRGGYEQYF,TGTGCCAGCAATAGGGACAGGGGGGGGTACGAGCAGTACTTC
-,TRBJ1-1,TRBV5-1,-,CASSAYRDTEAFF,TGCGCCAGCAGCGCCTACAGGGACACTGAAGCTTTCTTT
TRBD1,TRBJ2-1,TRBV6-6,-,CASSVGQGSYNEQFF,TGTGCCAGCAGTGTTGGACAGGGATCCTACAATGAGCAGTTCTTC
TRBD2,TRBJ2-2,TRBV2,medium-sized,CATRAGVNTGELFF,TGTGCCACTCGGGCGGGGGTCAACACCGGGGAGCTGTTTTTT
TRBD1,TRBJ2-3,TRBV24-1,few,CATSRDRVDDTQYF,TGTGCCACCAGTCGGGACAGGGTGGATGATACGCAGTATTTT
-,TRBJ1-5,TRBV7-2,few,CASSYSTGTVDQPQHF,TGTGCCAGCAGCTATAGTACAGGAACTGTGGATCAGCCCCAGCATTTT
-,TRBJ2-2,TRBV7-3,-,CASSWTANTGELFF,TGTGCCAGCAGCTGGACAGCGAACACCGGGGAGCTGTTTTTT
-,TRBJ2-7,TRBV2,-,CASKTEWPREQYF,TGTGCCAGCAAGACTGAATGGCCTCGCGAGCAGTACTTC
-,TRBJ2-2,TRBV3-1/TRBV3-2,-,CASSQSSGTGELFF,TGTGCCAGCAGCCAATCCTCGGGCACCGGGGAGCTGTTTTTT
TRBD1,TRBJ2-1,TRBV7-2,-,CASSLQDRAPYNEQFF,TGTGCCAGCAGTTTACAGGACAGGGCGCCCTACAATGAGCAGTTCTTC
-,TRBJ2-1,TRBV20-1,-,CSASPSGQGRYNEQFF,TGCAGTGCTAGTCCTTCAGGGCAGGGAAGATACAATGAGCAGTTCTTC